This T cell receptor beta chain stems from a study of T cells in Graves' hyperthyroidism and ophthalmopathy. Findings and caveats of the study: Before onset, ophthalmopathy was predicted by the model a median roughly six months earlier. Separating ophthalmopathy from stable hyperthyroidism was achieved by a 13 V-J model.

CDR3 length equals 15 residues. Looked up from germline, CDR1 is SGHRS and CDR2 is YFSETQ. Trimming cost V 0 bases and J 4 bases, with 10 bases left between them. For this clonotype: Its antigen is as yet unknown.

Amplified TCR beta CDR3 regions came from RNA transcripts. First-round RT-PCR targeting the TCR CDR3 was performed with the HTBI primer set. TCRdb itself ran the multiplex PCR reads through MiXCR, one entry per CDR3 protein. The repertoire holds over 500,000 distinct CDR3 sequences, with 46% as singletons. This receptor was obtained from an adult woman with Graves' disease, either hyperthyroidism or ophthalmopathy (not recorded which). The chain has TRBV5-1 and TRBJ2-2; D ambiguous. The sample consisted of peripheral blood or thyroid tissue (not recorded which). The CDR3 loop reads CASSLVVTGTGELFF. The CDR3 coding sequence is TGCGCCAGCAGCTTGGTAGTAACGGGCACCGGGGAGCTGTTTTTT.